This TCR beta chain came from a study of identifying expanded T cells in peripheral blood. Trimming took off 0 bases at V and 6 bases at J, with 9 bases between the two ends. Germline assignment: CDR1 SGHRS and CDR2 YFSETQ. The CDR3 has 13 amino acids. Sequencing was performed with immunoSEQ multiplex PCR; in TCRdb, only in-frame clones are kept and a portion is missing. The table has about 82,000 clones, around 90% seen once. This clonotype originated in a person between 18 and 69 years old in good health. The specimen sequenced was blood. The rearrangement uses TRBV5-1 and TRBJ2-5; D is unresolved. The CDR3 loop reads CASSLGDTKTQYF. In DNA form, the CDR3 reads TGCGCCAGCAGCTTGGGAGACACTAAGACCCAGTACTTC.